This entry lists 12 T cell receptor beta chains sequenced from one sample in a study of T cell repertoires in cytomegalovirus infection. Each CDR3 protein gets one entry after TCRdb re-called the reads with MiXCR. The sample has hundreds of thousands of distinct CDR3 sequences; approximately 30% are singletons. The sequencing sample was made of PBMCs. These receptors were collected from a human donor in good health (CMV status not recorded). Some clones in this sample may be carry-over from other donors' samples.

A few counts support this clonotype. CDR3 protein: CASSPRVSGNTIYF. For the CDR3, the DNA is TGTGCCAGCAGCCCGAGGGTCTCTGGAAACACCATATATTTT. The gene calls are TRBV11-2 and TRBJ1-3, with unresolved D. In germline, CDR1 is SGHAT, CDR2 FQNNGV. With 5 bases removed from V and 0 bases from J, the gap between germline ends came to 8 bases. The CDR3 loop spans 14 amino acids.

This clonotype was seen a few times. The chain uses TRBV6-2 or TRBV6-3 and TRBJ2-2; unclear D gene. Germline V gives CDR1 MNHEY, CDR2 SVGEGT. V was cut by 3 bases and J by 4 bases, with 9 bases left in between. This CDR3 comprises 14 residues. The CDR3 DNA reads TGTGCCAGCAGTTATCATTACGGCACCGGGGAGCTGTTTTTT. Translation gives CASSYHYGTGELFF.

The chain has TRBV20-1 and TRBJ2-5; D gene ambiguous. The CDR3 is 12 residues long. Deletions cut 3 bases from V and 2 bases from J, with 7 bases between. Germline V gives CDR1 DFQATT, CDR2 SNEGSKA (reference sequence). CDR3 amino acids: CSARVFQETQYF. Here the CDR3 DNA reads TGCAGTGCTAGGGTGTTTCAAGAGACCCAGTACTTC.

The chain combines TRBV12-3 or TRBV12-4 with TRBJ2-7, with 9 bases lining up with TRBD1. The CDR3 consists of 15 residues. Unmatched junction bases numbered 9, after V lost 4 bases and J lost 5 bases. The CDR3 DNA is TGTGCCAGCAGTTCGCGAACAGGGGGCTTCGACGAGCAGTACTTC. Its protein is CASSSRTGGFDEQYF.

The table lists this clonotype with a few counts. The rearrangement links TRBV19 to TRBJ1-5; no clear D gene. V dropped 8 bases and J dropped 0 bases, with 14 bases sitting between them. Germline-derived CDR1 and CDR2 are LNHDA and SQIVND (reference sequence). CDR3 length: 15 amino acids. CDR3: CASGEPKYSNQPQHF. The CDR3 coding sequence is TGTGCCAGTGGAGAACCTAAATATAGCAATCAGCCCCAGCATTTT.

V is TRBV5-5 and J is TRBJ2-1, with 7 positions matching TRBD2. V was pared by 0 bases and J by 2 bases, with 2 bases of the junction left unmatched. The CDR3 spans 15 residues. Looked up from germline, CDR1 is SGHKS and CDR2 is YYEKEE (reference sequence). The CDR3 spells CASSLGLAAYNEQFF. The CDR3 region has the DNA TGTGCCAGCAGCTTGGGTCTAGCGGCCTACAATGAGCAGTTCTTC.

Only a few counts were recorded for this clonotype. CDR3 amino acids: CANLDGGNGGYTF. The CDR3 region has the DNA TGTGCCAACCTCGACGGGGGTAATGGTGGCTACACCTTC. The chain uses TRBV2 and TRBJ1-2; the D gene is possibly TRBD1 (5 bases). Germline V gene data show CDR1 as SNHLY and CDR2 as FYNNEI. V lost 10 bases to trimming and J lost 7 bases, with 19 bases between them. The CDR3 covers 13 residues.

This clonotype was seen repeatedly, ten times or more. The chain uses TRBV7-8 and TRBJ2-1, with 11 bases lining up with TRBD2. The CDR3 runs to 18 residues. The germline V gene encodes CDR1 SGHVS and CDR2 FQNEAQ. Trimming removed 4 bases from V and 2 bases from J; junction bases left unmatched: 10. The CDR3 is CASSWSSGGGLAYNEQFF. CDR3 nucleotides: TGTGCCAGCAGCTGGAGTAGCGGGGGGGGATTGGCCTACAATGAGCAGTTCTTC.

This clonotype was detected ten times or more. The chain combines TRBV7-9 with TRBJ1-3; 9 nucleotides match TRBD1. CDR1 is SEHNR, CDR2 FQNEAQ, per germline (reference sequence). The length of the CDR3 is 15 residues. V gave up 6 bases and J gave up 4 bases; unmatched junction bases: 7. The CDR3 DNA sequence: TGTGCCAGCAGTAGATCCGGGACAGGGGGAAACACCATATATTTT. Encoded protein: CASSRSGTGGNTIYF. Filled out from reference TRBV7-9 and TRBJ1-3, the complete variable domain reads DTGVSQNPRHKITKRGQNVTFRCDPISEHNRLYWYRQTLGQGPEFLTYFQNEAQLEKSRLLSDRFSAERPKGSFSTLEIQRTEQGDSAMYLCASSRSGTGGNTIYFGEGSWLTVV.

This clonotype has more than one count but fewer than ten. This chain links TRBV18 with TRBJ2-7; perhaps TRBD1 as D (7 bases). V gave up 3 bases and J gave up 9 bases, with 24 bases separating them. Germline CDR1 and CDR2: KGHSH and LQKENI. The CDR3 has 16 residues. CDR3 sequence: CASSPLHGTDRRGQYF. CDR3 nucleotides: TGTGCCAGCTCACCGCTCCACGGGACGGACAGGAGGGGGCAGTACTTC. Full variable domain (outside the CDR3, taken from reference TRBV18 and TRBJ2-7): NAGVMQNPRHLVRRRGQEARLRCSPMKGHSHVYWYRQLPEEGLKFMVYLQKENIIDESGMPKERFSAEFPKEGPSILRIQQVVRGDSAAYFCASSPLHGTDRRGQYFGPGTRLTVT.

CDR3 sequence reads: CASRPAEGTYEQYF. The CDR3 region has the DNA TGTGCCAGCAGACCTGCGGAGGGAACCTACGAGCAGTACTTC. The J gene is TRBJ2-7, the V gene TRBV28; the D gene is possibly TRBD2 (6 bases). Germline values: CDR1 MDHEN, CDR2 SYDVKM. CDR3 size: 14 residues. Trimming cost V 6 bases and J 2 bases, with 14 bases left between them.

This chain connects TRBV18 to TRBJ1-3, with D tentatively TRBD1 (5 bases). CDR1 is KGHSH, CDR2 LQKENI, per germline. V was shortened by 6 bases and J by 0 bases, with 9 bases between the two germline ends. The CDR3 sequence is 14 residues long. The CDR3 loop is CASSRTYSGNTIYF. The CDR3 coding sequence is TGTGCCAGCTCGAGGACATACTCTGGAAACACCATATATTTT. The full variable domain, with the rest looked up from reference TRBV18 and TRBJ1-3, is NAGVMQNPRHLVRRRGQEARLRCSPMKGHSHVYWYRQLPEEGLKFMVYLQKENIIDESGMPKERFSAEFPKEGPSILRIQQVVRGDSAAYFCASSRTYSGNTIYFGEGSWLTVV.